This entry is about one T cell receptor (beta chain). Its antigen remains unknown. Treatment specified: some 20 received Ad26.COV2.S at low or high dose, single or two shots; 5 received placebo; per-sample allocation not given. Collection of samples fell on day 63 after the first vaccine or placebo injection. This CDR3 is built from 14 residues. V was cut by 4 bases and J by 5 bases, with 12 bases left in between. Per germline, CDR1 MNHEY and CDR2 SVGAGI. The data originate from a study of Ad26.COV2.S vaccination and SARS-CoV-2 variants. Overall study findings and caveats: In vaccinated individuals, spike-specific CD8+ and CD4+ T cell responses reportedly displayed substantial breadth.

Using immunoSEQ multiplex PCR, the repertoire was profiled, and TCRdb retains in-frame clones only, with some absent. The data show 300,000 to 450,000 clones, roughly 84% seen once. The source is a person between 18 and 60 years old who received the Ad26.COV2.S COVID-19 vaccine or a placebo. The sample consisted of peripheral blood, taken in a trial of Ad26.COV2.S vaccine versus placebo. This sequence joins TRBV6-5 and TRBJ2-1; D not resolved. CDR3 sequence reads: CASSSPLTNNEQFF. The CDR3 nucleotides read TGTGCCAGCAGTTCTCCCTTGACGAACAATGAGCAGTTCTTC.